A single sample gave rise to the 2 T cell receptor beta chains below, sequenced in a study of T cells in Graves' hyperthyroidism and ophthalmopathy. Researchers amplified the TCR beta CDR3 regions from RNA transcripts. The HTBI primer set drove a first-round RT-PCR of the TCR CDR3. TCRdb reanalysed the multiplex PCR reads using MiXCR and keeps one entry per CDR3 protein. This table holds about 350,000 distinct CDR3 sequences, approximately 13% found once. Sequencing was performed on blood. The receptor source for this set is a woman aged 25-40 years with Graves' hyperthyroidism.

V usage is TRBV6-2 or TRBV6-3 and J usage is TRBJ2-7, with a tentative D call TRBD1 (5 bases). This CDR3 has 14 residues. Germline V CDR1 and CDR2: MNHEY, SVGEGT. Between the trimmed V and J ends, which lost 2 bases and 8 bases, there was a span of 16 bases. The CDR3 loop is CASSYEAGIVKQYF. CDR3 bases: TGTGCCAGCAGTTACGAGGCAGGGATAGTAAAGCAGTACTTC.

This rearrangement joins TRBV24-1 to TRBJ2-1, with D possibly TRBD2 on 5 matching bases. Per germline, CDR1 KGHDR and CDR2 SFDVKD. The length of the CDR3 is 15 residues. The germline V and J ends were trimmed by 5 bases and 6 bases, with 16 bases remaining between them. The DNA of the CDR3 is TGTGCCACCAGTGGCCTCTTCGGAGGATCCAATGAGCAGTTCTTC. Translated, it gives CATSGLFGGSNEQFF.